This entry is about one T cell receptor (beta chain). Clones were read by immunoSEQ multiplex PCR, and TCRdb kept only the in-frame ones, dropping some. The sample lists around 140,000 clones, roughly 80% occurring once. The germline CDR1 and CDR2 sequences are SQVTM and ANQGSEA. The CDR3 is 12 amino acids. The V gene lost 4 bases and the J gene lost 5 bases, with 11 bases spanning the gap. The sample comes from a study of blood T cell repertoires in COVID-19. The sample was peripheral blood. J is TRBJ2-5 and V is TRBV29-1; D remains ambiguous. The TCR originated in a man aged 50-60 years with acute or convalescent COVID-19. CDR3 region: CSVARSPETQYF. The CDR3 DNA reads as TGCAGCGTTGCCCGGAGCCCCGAGACCCAGTACTTC.